Following are 8 T cell receptor beta chains from one sample sequenced in a study of identical twins. Each CDR3 protein gets one entry after TCRdb re-called the 5' RACE reads with MiXCR. The sample holds fewer than 250,000 distinct CDR3 sequences, 7.5% seen once. These same data were also listed under a study on yellow fever vaccine responses in identical twins.

Sequenced sample: memory (CD45RO+) T cells sorted from blood. These receptors were obtained from a woman aged 18-29 years in good health.

Only a few counts were recorded for this clonotype. This rearrangement joins TRBV7-9 to TRBJ1-2; D possibly corresponds to TRBD1 (5 bases). Trimming cost V 2 bases and J 2 bases, with 15 bases left between them. Germline V gives CDR1 SEHNR, CDR2 FQNEAQ (reference sequence). CDR3 size: 16 residues. In nucleotides, the CDR3 is TGTGCCAGCAGCTTACGGGACCTCCTTGTCAACTATGGCTACACCTTC. Its protein product is CASSLRDLLVNYGYTF.

V and J are TRBV11-2 and TRBJ2-3; 8 bases are a match to TRBD1. Germline-derived CDR1 and CDR2 are SGHAT and FQNNGV. The junction had 19 bases not matched to a gene; V was cut back by 5 bases and J by 3 bases. The CDR3 contains 19 residues. The CDR3 sequence: CASSSGQGSYPGWTDTQYF. The CDR3, as DNA: TGTGCCAGCAGCAGCGGACAGGGCTCATACCCGGGGTGGACAGATACGCAGTATTTT.

This clonotype was seen repeatedly, ten times or more. This chain connects TRBV5-1 to TRBJ2-1; D gene unclear. CDR3 size: 16 residues. Germline loops: CDR1 SGHRS, CDR2 YFSETQ. With 0 bases removed from V and 0 bases from J, the gap between germline ends came to 10 bases. The CDR3 protein is CASSLGGGVSYNEQFF. The CDR3 coding sequence is TGCGCCAGCAGCTTGGGGGGTGGGGTCTCCTACAATGAGCAGTTCTTC.

The genes are TRBV6-5 and TRBJ2-3, with 9 nucleotides matching TRBD1. The CDR3 totals 15 residues. The germline V gene has CDR1 MNHEY and CDR2 SVGAGI. Trimming took 2 bases from V and 4 from J; bases not matched to a gene: 4. In nucleotides, the CDR3 is TGTGCCAGCAGTTACCCGGACAGGGGCCCAGATACGCAGTATTTT. Its protein is CASSYPDRGPDTQYF.

This clonotype came up a few times. The chain joins TRBV3-1 to TRBJ2-3, with D maybe TRBD2 (6 bases). V lost 2 bases, J lost 2 bases, and 20 bases lay in between. The CDR3 has 18 residues. Per germline, CDR1 LGHDT and CDR2 YNNKEL (reference sequence). The CDR3 coding sequence is TGTGCCAGCAGCCAACTCCTTAGCGGACCCCAACTCACAGATACGCAGTATTTT. Translated: CASSQLLSGPQLTDTQYF.

This clonotype was detected many times. The V and J genes are TRBV29-1 and TRBJ2-1; D not certain. In germline, CDR1 is SQVTM, CDR2 ANQGSEA. Trimming removed 5 bases from V and 9 bases from J, with 14 bases in between. The CDR3 totals 12 residues. CDR3 bases: TGCAGCGTTCCTCTAGGTGGGCTTGAGCAGTTCTTC. It translates to CSVPLGGLEQFF.

The rearrangement joins TRBV5-1 to TRBJ2-1; possibly TRBD2 for D (6 bases). Germline-derived CDR1 and CDR2 are SGHRS and YFSETQ. The CDR3 extends over 16 amino acids. The ends were cut back, 0 bases at V and 5 bases at J, with 15 bases in the middle. This CDR3 reads CASSLGGVAINNEQFF. The CDR3 nucleotides are TGCGCCAGCAGCTTGGGCGGGGTGGCGATTAACAATGAGCAGTTCTTC.

This clonotype was picked up many times. The rearrangement joins TRBV12-3 or TRBV12-4 to TRBJ1-6, with 9 bases fitting TRBD1. CDR3 length equals 15 residues. Trimming took 4 bases from V and 10 from J; bases not matched to a gene: 8. Here the CDR3 reads CASSSDRGFESPLHF. For the CDR3, the DNA is TGTGCCAGCAGTTCGGACAGGGGTTTCGAATCACCCCTCCACTTT.